A single sample gave rise to the 13 T cell receptor beta chains below, sequenced in a study of T cell changes during pregnancy in multiple sclerosis. The assay was immunoSEQ multiplex PCR, and TCRdb's table has in-frame clones only and misses some. The top ten clones hold 0.37% of a sample with under 40,000 clones, around nine tenths of them seen once. The sample consisted of CD4+ T cells from peripheral blood mononuclear cells, taken in the third trimester of pregnancy. The source of these receptors is a female donor in good health, enrolled as a control in a pregnancy study.

The chain employs TRBV6-1 and TRBJ2-5; D call uncertain. Germline loops: CDR1 MNHNS, CDR2 SASEGT. The ends were cut back, 1 base at V and 5 bases at J, with 14 bases in the middle. The CDR3 has 15 amino acids. CDR3 sequence (DNA): TGTGCCAGCAGTGAAGTTGAGCTCACTTGGGAGACCCAGTACTTC. It specifies CASSEVELTWETQYF.

The rearrangement uses TRBV23-1 and TRBJ2-1; a weak D match, TRBD2 (6 bases). TRBV23-1 carries the ORF label, with uncertain function. This CDR3 contains 16 residues. V gave up 2 bases and J gave up 3 bases, with 14 bases separating them. CDR3 region: CASSQPNTSCYNEQFF. The CDR3 DNA sequence: TGCGCCAGCAGTCAACCGAACACTAGCTGCTACAATGAGCAGTTCTTC.

The rearrangement uses TRBV2 and TRBJ2-6, with D hard to call. Germline lookup yields CDR1 SNHLY and CDR2 FYNNEI. The V end lost 7 bases, the J end lost 2 bases, and 3 bases lay between the germline ends. The CDR3 contains 12 residues. The DNA of the CDR3 is TGTGCCAGCAATACTGGGGCCAACGTCCTGACTTTC. Protein product: CASNTGANVLTF. Full variable domain (remainder filled in from reference TRBV2 and TRBJ2-6): EPEVTQTPSHQVTQMGQEVILRCVPISNHLYFYWYRQILGQKVEFLVSFYNNEISEKSEIFDDQFSVERPDGSNFTLKIRSTKLEDSAMYFCASNTGANVLTFGAGSRLTVL.

The gene calls are TRBV28 and TRBJ2-3; 10 bases are a match to TRBD2. Germline CDR1 and CDR2: MDHEN and SYDVKM. The CDR3 is 15 amino acids. The junction had 6 bases not matched to a gene; V was cut back by 5 bases and J by 4 bases. CDR3 region: CASSPAGGPPDTQYF. Written as DNA, the CDR3 is TGTGCCAGCAGTCCAGCGGGAGGGCCCCCAGATACGCAGTATTTT.

J is TRBJ1-5 and V is TRBV18, with a weak D call TRBD1 (5 bases). CDR1 and CDR2 (germline): KGHSH, LQKENI. Trimming left V 3 bases short and J 4 bases short, with 10 bases between. The CDR3 totals 14 residues. CDR3: CASSPGTTNQPQHF. CDR3 in DNA: TGTGCCAGCTCACCTGGGACTACTAATCAGCCCCAGCATTTT.

The chain links TRBV2 to TRBJ2-5, with unresolved D. The CDR3 is 13 residues long. The V end was cut by 4 bases, the J end by 3 bases, with 9 bases between. The germline gives CDR1 SNHLY, CDR2 FYNNEI. CDR3 DNA sequence: TGTGCCAGCAGTGTAGTGCACGAAGAGACCCAGTACTTC. It is translated as CASSVVHEETQYF.

The V gene is TRBV2, the J gene TRBJ2-2; D remains unclear. The germline V gene encodes CDR1 SNHLY and CDR2 FYNNEI. The V end was cut by 2 bases, the J end by 0 bases, with 7 bases between. The CDR3 runs to 15 residues. As DNA, the CDR3 is TGTGCCAGCAGTGAACGGAGAACGAACACCGGGGAGCTGTTTTTT. It translates to CASSERRTNTGELFF.

The rearrangement uses TRBV5-6 and TRBJ1-1, with TRBD1 matching 11 bases. Germline CDR1 and CDR2: SGHDT and YYEEEE. This CDR3 has 14 amino acids. Trimming at V came to 2 bases and at J to 4 bases, leaving 1 base not matched to a gene. CDR3 sequence: CASSFGTGGTEAFF. CDR3 bases: TGTGCCAGCAGCTTTGGGACAGGGGGCACTGAAGCTTTCTTT.

This chain links TRBV6-1 with TRBJ2-7, with D possibly being TRBD1 (6 bases). This CDR3 has 14 residues. The V end lost 2 bases, the J end lost 3 bases, and 11 bases lay between the germline ends. Germline CDR1 reads MNHNS; CDR2 reads SASEGT. The CDR3 nucleotides are TGTGCCAGCAGTGAACAGGGGATATACTACGAGCAGTACTTC. As protein: CASSEQGIYYEQYF.

The rearrangement links TRBV5-1 to TRBJ2-1, with 9 bases lining up with TRBD2. CDR1 is SGHRS and CDR2 is YFSETQ in the germline V gene. J lost 2 bases, V lost 5 bases, and 2 bases had no gene match. The CDR3 consists of 14 residues. CDR3 amino acids: CASSPSGAYNEQFF. Written as DNA, the CDR3 is TGCGCCAGCAGTCCTAGCGGGGCCTACAATGAGCAGTTCTTC.

This chain joins TRBV28 and TRBJ2-7; TRBD1 matches 8 bases. Germline V gene data show CDR1 as MDHEN and CDR2 as SYDVKM. J gave up 0 bases and V 5 bases, and 9 bases lay outside the gene matches. CDR3 length equals 16 residues. In DNA, the CDR3 is TGTGCCAGCAGTACCACAGCAGGGGGCGCCTCCTACGAGCAGTACTTC. Residues: CASSTTAGGASYEQYF.

This chain uses TRBV4-1 with TRBJ1-1; TRBD1 is a possible D gene (5 bases). Trimming took off 4 bases at V and 1 base at J, with 13 bases between the two ends. The germline gives CDR1 MGHRA, CDR2 YSYEKL. The CDR3 is 15 residues long. The CDR3 loop is CASSRLGAPNTEAFF. In DNA form, the CDR3 reads TGCGCCAGCAGCCGCTTAGGGGCCCCGAACACTGAAGCTTTCTTT.

This clone was observed once. The chain combines TRBV28 with TRBJ1-2; D remains ambiguous. The CDR3 length is 12 residues. Germline V gives CDR1 MDHEN, CDR2 SYDVKM. Trimming removed 6 bases at V and 6 bases at J, with 11 bases between. In nucleotides, the CDR3 is TGTGCCAGCAGACAGATTAAGGATGGCTACACCTTC. Translating gives CASRQIKDGYTF.